This TCR beta chain was sequenced during a study of OX40 agonist ivuxolimab in advanced cancers. The wider study: Patients took ivuxolimab, an agonistic anti-OX40 (CD134) antibody. Two patients with cutaneous melanoma and one with hepatocellular carcinoma, three in total, showed partial responses.

Repertoires were generated with immunoSEQ multiplex PCR, while TCRdb's copy carries only in-frame clones and drops some. The sample has roughly 30,000 clones; 75% to 85% are singletons. On this clone: Its antigen is unidentified.

There are 13 residues in the CDR3. Trimming took 5 bases from V and 1 from J, leaving 8 bases between them. Germline CDR1 SGHTA, CDR2 FQGNSA. Overall study findings and caveats: Low normalized T-cell clonal expansion was also seen in some nonresponders.

The sample here was CD4+ or CD8+ T cells sorted from blood, taken in a trial of the OX40 agonist ivuxolimab. V is TRBV7-2 and J is TRBJ1-2; D remains unclear. This TCR came from an adult with an advanced solid tumor such as melanoma, head and neck, liver or kidney cancer. The CDR3, as DNA: TGTGCCAGCAGCAACCAAGTTAACTATGGCTACACCTTC. Translation: CASSNQVNYGYTF.